This T cell receptor beta chain was recorded in a study of tumor-infiltrating lymphocytes in localized non-small cell lung cancer. Study-wide background: Resected tumor was paired with non-adjacent uninvolved lung from the same patient.

The germline gives CDR1 SGHRS, CDR2 YFSETQ. Unmatched junction bases numbered 8, after V lost 2 bases and J lost 7 bases. The CDR3 totals 15 residues. Findings of the study overall: Tumor T-cell fraction was not associated with recurrence-free survival.

This table comes from immunoSEQ multiplex PCR, and its TCRdb copy is limited to in-frame clones, with some not included. The data contain some 5,000 clones, around 85% of them singletons. In the case of this clone: Antigen specificity is unknown.

V and J are TRBV5-1 and TRBJ1-4, with TRBD1 matching over 7 bases. The sequenced material came from lung tumor tissue. This clonotype originated in a human donor with non-small cell lung cancer. The CDR3 sequence is CASSFGTDGLEKLFF. The CDR3 bases are TGCGCCAGCAGCTTCGGGACAGACGGTCTTGAAAAACTGTTTTTT.